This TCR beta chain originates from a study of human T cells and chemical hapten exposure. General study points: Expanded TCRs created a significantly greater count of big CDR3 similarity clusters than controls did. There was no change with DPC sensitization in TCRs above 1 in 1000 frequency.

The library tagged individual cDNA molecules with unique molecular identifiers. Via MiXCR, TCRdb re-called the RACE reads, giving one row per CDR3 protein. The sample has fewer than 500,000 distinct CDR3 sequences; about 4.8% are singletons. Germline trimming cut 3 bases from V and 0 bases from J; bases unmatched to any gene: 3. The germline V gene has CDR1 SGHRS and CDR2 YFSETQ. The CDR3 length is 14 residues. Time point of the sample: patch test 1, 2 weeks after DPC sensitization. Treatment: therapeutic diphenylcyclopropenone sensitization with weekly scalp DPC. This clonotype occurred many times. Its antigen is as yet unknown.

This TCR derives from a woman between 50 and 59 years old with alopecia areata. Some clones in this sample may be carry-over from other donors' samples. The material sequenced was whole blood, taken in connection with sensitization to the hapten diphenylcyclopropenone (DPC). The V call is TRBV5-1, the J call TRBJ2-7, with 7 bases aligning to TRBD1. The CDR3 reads CASSSGQPSYEQYF. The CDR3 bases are TGCGCCAGCAGCTCGGGACAGCCCTCCTACGAGCAGTACTTC.